This T cell receptor beta chain derives from a study of long-term antiretroviral therapy in people with HIV. Germline CDR1 MNHEY, CDR2 SVGAGI. This CDR3 region has 14 residues. V lost 6 bases, J lost 9 bases, and 8 bases stayed unmatched. Run at survey level, the immunoSEQ assay was version v3.0. Sequencing had a target that covered about 40,000-50,000 T-cell genomes per sample. Sequenced by immunoSEQ multiplex PCR; TCRdb stores in-frame clones only, minus some. The table shows about 28,000 clones, with 65% to 85% occurring only once. Without exception, participants with HIV were treated in the United States.

The sample here was unsorted PBMCs, taken 0.4 years after starting antiretroviral therapy. This sequence joins TRBV6-5 and TRBJ1-6, with 7 bases aligning to TRBD1. This sequence originates from a young man with HIV. CDR3 DNA: TGTGCCAGCAGCCGACAGGGCCCAACTTCACCCCTCCACTTT. Protein: CASSRQGPTSPLHF.